This T cell receptor beta chain derives from a study of blood T cell repertoires in COVID-19. Study in general: The study drew acute and convalescent COVID-19 samples from the United States, Italy and Spain.

Participants reported their clinical history, and cohort assignment relied on those reports. J was trimmed by 2 bases and V by 5 bases; bases with no gene match: 4. The CDR3 length is 14 residues. Looked up from germline, CDR1 is SGHTA and CDR2 is FQGNSA. Study processing details: For nucleated cells, counts were estimated from reference gene primer amplification. The data were produced by immunoSEQ multiplex PCR, yet TCRdb's version contains in-frame clones alone and is incomplete. The V and J calls and the clone size are those of that table, but D and trimming were determined from the DNA. The sample shows under 250,000 clones, 80% of them seen only once.

The V call is TRBV7-2, the J call TRBJ2-3; 7 nucleotides align to TRBD2. The specimen was PBMCs or T cells enriched from blood (not recorded which). The TCR originated in a young man with acute COVID-19. Here the CDR3 DNA reads TGTGCCAGCAGCCCGCGGGGGTTCACAGATACGCAGTATTTT. Its translation is CASSPRGFTDTQYF.